One sample yielded the 21 T cell receptor beta chains listed below, sequenced in a study of blood T cell repertoires in COVID-19. Sequencing was performed with immunoSEQ multiplex PCR; in TCRdb, only in-frame clones are kept and a portion is missing. This table holds about 140,000 clones, around 78% found once. The material sequenced was peripheral blood. These receptors were obtained from a woman aged 55-75 years with acute or convalescent COVID-19.

The chain links TRBV5-8 to TRBJ2-3; 8 nucleotides agree with TRBD2. The CDR3 has 15 residues. The V gene's germline CDR1 is SGHTS and CDR2 YDEGEE. The V gene end was trimmed by 6 bases and the J gene end by 2 bases; junction bases not matched to a gene: 8. CDR3 nucleotide sequence: TGTGCCAGCACCTCCGGGAGGGCCTTCACAGATACGCAGTATTTT. It yields the protein CASTSGRAFTDTQYF.

This chain connects TRBV6-1 to TRBJ1-5, with D perhaps matching TRBD1 (6 bases). There are 15 residues in the CDR3. Germline V CDR1 and CDR2: MNHNS, SASEGT. Trimming pared 0 bases from V and 7 bases from J, leaving 13 bases between. The CDR3 DNA reads as TGTGCCAGCAGTGAAGCTGGGGGGGCTGAGCAGCCCCAGCATTTT. Encoded protein: CASSEAGGAEQPQHF.

This clone appeared a single time. This sequence joins TRBV6-1 and TRBJ2-2; D gene unclear. The CDR3 is 12 amino acids. Trimming pared 2 bases from V and 4 bases from J, leaving 2 bases between. CDR1 and CDR2 from the germline V gene are MNHNS and SASEGT. The CDR3 region is CASSELTGELFF. CDR3 DNA: TGTGCCAGCAGTGAACTCACCGGGGAGCTGTTTTTT.

This sequence joins TRBV28 and TRBJ2-7; 7 positions agree with TRBD2. Per germline, CDR1 MDHEN and CDR2 SYDVKM. CDR3 size: 13 residues. With 3 bases clipped from V and 6 bases from J, the junction kept 5 bases outside the gene matches. The CDR3 nucleotides are TGTGCCAGCAGTTTGGGGGGGATTACCGAGCAGTACTTC. Residues: CASSLGGITEQYF.

The chain links TRBV6-2 or TRBV6-3 to TRBJ2-1, with a tentative D call TRBD2 (6 bases). The CDR3 totals 18 residues. CDR1 is MNHEY, CDR2 SVGEGT, per germline. Trimming pared 2 bases from V and 3 bases from J, leaving 20 bases between. CDR3 sequence reads: CASSYESGAPSFYNEQFF. The CDR3 DNA reads as TGTGCCAGCAGTTACGAGTCGGGAGCCCCCTCTTTCTACAATGAGCAGTTCTTC.

The chain couples TRBV6-1 to TRBJ1-4; no definite D call. The CDR3 is 17 amino acids. Trimming removed 3 bases from V and 7 bases from J, with 21 bases in between. Germline CDR1 and CDR2: MNHNS and SASEGT. The CDR3 loop reads CASSEWPSGARLEKLFF. The CDR3 DNA reads TGTGCCAGCAGTGAGTGGCCTAGCGGAGCCAGACTTGAAAAACTGTTTTTT.

V and J are TRBV19 and TRBJ1-1; 7 nucleotides align to TRBD1. Germline CDR1 LNHDA, CDR2 SQIVND (reference sequence). The V segment lost 8 bases and the J segment 6 bases; nucleotides outside the gene matches: 9. The CDR3 covers 13 residues. CDR3 loop: CASSPGGFAEAFF. The DNA of the CDR3 is TGTGCCAGTTCTCCAGGGGGGTTTGCTGAAGCTTTCTTT.

This clone has only a few counts. The V and J genes are TRBV29-1 and TRBJ1-1, with a tentative D call TRBD1 (5 bases). There are 13 residues in the CDR3. Germline-derived CDR1 and CDR2 are SQVTM and ANQGSEA. V gave up 5 bases and J gave up 5 bases, with 15 bases separating them. For the CDR3, the DNA is TGCAGCGTTCTAAACGACAGAGCAACTGAAGCTTTCTTT. Protein product: CSVLNDRATEAFF.

This clone was recorded a few times. The chain recombines TRBV20-1 with TRBJ1-6, with D maybe TRBD1 (6 bases). CDR3 length: 16 residues. CDR1 DFQATT and CDR2 SNEGSKA come from the germline V gene (reference sequence). V was cut by 3 bases and J by 13 bases, with 25 bases left in between. The CDR3 loop is CSASSPRTITGNPLHF. In DNA form, the CDR3 reads TGCAGTGCTAGTTCGCCACGGACCATAACAGGGAATCCCCTCCACTTT.

The chain combines TRBV7-8 with TRBJ1-2, with 9 bases matching TRBD1. The CDR3 extends over 16 amino acids. Germline CDR1 SGHVS, CDR2 FQNEAQ. V lost 0 bases, J lost 5 bases, and 7 bases stayed unmatched. CDR3 residues: CASSLARDRVDYGYTF. The CDR3 DNA reads TGTGCCAGCAGCTTAGCCCGGGACAGGGTTGATTATGGCTACACCTTC.

The chain carries TRBV28 and TRBJ2-7; TRBD1 is a possible D gene (6 bases). In germline, CDR1 is MDHEN, CDR2 SYDVKM. With 2 bases removed from V and 0 bases from J, the gap between germline ends came to 14 bases. This CDR3 spans 16 amino acids. CDR3 in DNA: TGTGCCAGCAGTTTAATCCCGGGACAAAGCTCCTACGAGCAGTACTTC. The encoded protein is CASSLIPGQSSYEQYF.

This clone showed up just a few times. The chain couples TRBV29-1 to TRBJ1-3; no clear D gene. The CDR3 contains 12 residues. Trimming took off 0 bases at V and 4 bases at J, with 4 bases between the two ends. Germline V gene lookup returns CDR1 SQVTM and CDR2 ANQGSEA. CDR3 sequence reads: CSVEDRGNTIYF. The CDR3 DNA sequence: TGCAGCGTTGAAGATCGGGGAAACACCATATATTTT.

The chain carries TRBV19 and TRBJ1-5; 11 bases are a match to TRBD1. Germline values: CDR1 LNHDA, CDR2 SQIVND (reference sequence). V trimming: 3 bases; J trimming: 6 bases; junction bases outside the gene matches: 7. The CDR3 runs 16 residues. CDR3 sequence: CASSIHRDRGSQPQHF. In DNA, the CDR3 is TGTGCCAGTAGTATCCACCGGGACAGGGGGAGTCAGCCCCAGCATTTT.

The gene calls are TRBV10-3 and TRBJ2-1; TRBD2 is a possible D gene (6 bases). V lost 1 base, J lost 9 bases, and 10 bases lay in between. The germline gives CDR1 ENHRY, CDR2 SYGVKD. The CDR3 is 13 residues long. In nucleotides, the CDR3 is TGTGCCATCAGTGAGTTCAAGGAGGGTGAGCAGTTCTTC. Its protein is CAISEFKEGEQFF.

V is TRBV27 and J is TRBJ1-2, with no clear D. Germline CDR1 is MNHEY and CDR2 is SMNVEV (reference sequence). V was shortened by 6 bases and J by 4 bases, with 21 bases between the two germline ends. The CDR3 is 16 residues long. This chain's CDR3 is CASSLTMGGGIYGYTF. The CDR3 coding sequence is TGTGCCAGCAGCTTAACGATGGGCGGAGGAATCTATGGCTACACCTTC.

This rearrangement joins TRBV3-1 (or the pseudogene TRBV3-2) to TRBJ2-4; TRBD1 matches 7 bases. The V gene end was trimmed by 4 bases and the J gene end by 11 bases; junction bases not matched to a gene: 11. Germline-derived CDR1 and CDR2 are LGHDT and YNNKEL (reference sequence). This CDR3 has 14 residues. The CDR3 sequence is CASSPGTAISVQYF. The CDR3 nucleotides are TGTGCCAGCAGCCCCGGGACAGCAATTTCGGTTCAGTACTTC.

The rearrangement joins TRBV27 to TRBJ1-5, with 10 bases matching TRBD1. This CDR3 has 16 amino acids. V dropped 8 bases and J dropped 7; count of bases not matched to a gene: 14. Germline V gene sequence: CDR1 MNHEY, CDR2 SMNVEV (reference sequence). The CDR3 protein is CASWGQTGGVFQPQHF. The CDR3 DNA reads TGTGCCAGCTGGGGTCAGACAGGGGGCGTATTCCAGCCCCAGCATTTT.

The chain employs TRBV28 and TRBJ2-1, with a possible D match to TRBD2 (6 bases). The CDR3 totals 13 residues. Germline V CDR1 and CDR2: MDHEN, SYDVKM. Deletions cut 7 bases from V and 4 bases from J, with 11 bases between. CDR3 DNA sequence: TGTGCCAGCAACGAAGGGAGGTACAATGAGCAGTTCTTC. Its protein is CASNEGRYNEQFF.

In the case of this clone: At one end, the junction sequence differs from germline, possibly due to a read error. J is TRBJ2-7 and V is TRBV27; 9 bases are shared with TRBD2. This CDR3 is 14 amino acids long. CDR1 and CDR2 (germline): MNHEY, SMNVEV (reference sequence). This CDR3 reads CASTKAGGIYKQYF. CDR3 coding DNA: TGTGCCAGCACAAAAGCGGGAGGCATCTACAAGCAGTACTTC.

The chain has TRBV4-1 and TRBJ1-2; a weak D match, TRBD1 (6 bases). The CDR3 covers 15 residues. Germline CDR1 is MGHRA and CDR2 is YSYEKL. The germline V and J ends were trimmed by 7 bases and 0 bases, with 15 bases remaining between them. The CDR3 DNA sequence: TGCGCCAGCACACAAAGGACAGTAACTAACTATGGCTACACCTTC. Encoded protein: CASTQRTVTNYGYTF.

The rearrangement links TRBV10-3 to TRBJ1-1, with TRBD1 identical over 11 bases. The CDR3 covers 16 residues. With 4 bases clipped from V and 1 base from J, the junction kept 5 bases outside the gene matches. Per germline, CDR1 ENHRY and CDR2 SYGVKD. CDR3 region: CAISGTGGPANTEAFF. The CDR3 region has the DNA TGTGCCATCAGTGGGACAGGGGGCCCAGCGAACACTGAAGCTTTCTTT.